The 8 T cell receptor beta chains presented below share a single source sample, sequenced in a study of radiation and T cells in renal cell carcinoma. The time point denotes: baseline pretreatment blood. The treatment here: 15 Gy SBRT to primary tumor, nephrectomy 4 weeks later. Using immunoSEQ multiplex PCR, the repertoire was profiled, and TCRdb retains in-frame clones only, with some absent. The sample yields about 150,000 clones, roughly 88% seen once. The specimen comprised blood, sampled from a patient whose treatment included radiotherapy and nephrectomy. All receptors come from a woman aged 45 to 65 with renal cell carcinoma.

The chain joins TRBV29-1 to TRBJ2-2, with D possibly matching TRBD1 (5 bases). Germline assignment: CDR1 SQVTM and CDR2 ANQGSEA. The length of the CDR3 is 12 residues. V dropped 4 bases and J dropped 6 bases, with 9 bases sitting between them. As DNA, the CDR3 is TGCAGCGTTGGCGACAGCCCCGGGGAGCTGTTTTTT. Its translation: CSVGDSPGELFF.

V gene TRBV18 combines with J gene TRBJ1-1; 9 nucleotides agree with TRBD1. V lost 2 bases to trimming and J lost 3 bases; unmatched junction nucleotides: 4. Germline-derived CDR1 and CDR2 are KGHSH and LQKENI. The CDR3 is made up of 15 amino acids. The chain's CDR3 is CASSPAQGAYTEAFF. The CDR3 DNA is TGTGCCAGCTCACCAGCACAGGGGGCTTACACTGAAGCTTTCTTT.

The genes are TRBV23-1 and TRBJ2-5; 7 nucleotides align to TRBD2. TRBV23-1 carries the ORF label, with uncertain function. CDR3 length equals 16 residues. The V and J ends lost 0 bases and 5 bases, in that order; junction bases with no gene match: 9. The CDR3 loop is CASSQSSPDGGETQYF. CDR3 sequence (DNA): TGCGCCAGCAGTCAATCATCTCCGGACGGGGGGGAGACCCAGTACTTC.

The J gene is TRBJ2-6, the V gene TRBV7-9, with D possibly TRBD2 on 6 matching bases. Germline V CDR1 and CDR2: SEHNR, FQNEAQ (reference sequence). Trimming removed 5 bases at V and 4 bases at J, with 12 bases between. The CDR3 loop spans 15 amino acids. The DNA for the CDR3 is TGTGCCAGCAGCCCCGTCCGGGGGGGGGCCAACGTCCTGACTTTC. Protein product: CASSPVRGGANVLTF.

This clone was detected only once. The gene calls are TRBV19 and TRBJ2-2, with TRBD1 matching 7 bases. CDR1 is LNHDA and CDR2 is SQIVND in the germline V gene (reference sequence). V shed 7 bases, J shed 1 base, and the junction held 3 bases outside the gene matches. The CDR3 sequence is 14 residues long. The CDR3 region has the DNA TGTGCCAGTATAGACAGGGAGAACACCGGGGAGCTGTTTTTT. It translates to CASIDRENTGELFF.

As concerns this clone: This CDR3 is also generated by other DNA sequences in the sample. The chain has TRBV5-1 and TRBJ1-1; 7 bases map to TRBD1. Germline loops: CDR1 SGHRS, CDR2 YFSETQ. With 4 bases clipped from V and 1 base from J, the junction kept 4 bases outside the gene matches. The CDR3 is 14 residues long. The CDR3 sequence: CASSPQGSNTEAFF. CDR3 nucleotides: TGCGCCAGCAGCCCACAGGGGTCGAACACTGAAGCTTTCTTT.

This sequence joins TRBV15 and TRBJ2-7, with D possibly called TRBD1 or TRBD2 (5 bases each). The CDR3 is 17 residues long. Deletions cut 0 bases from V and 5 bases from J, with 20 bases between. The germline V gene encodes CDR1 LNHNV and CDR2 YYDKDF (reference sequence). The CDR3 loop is CATSREGVAAGVHEQYF. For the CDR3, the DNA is TGTGCCACCAGCAGAGAGGGGGTTGCGGCTGGAGTCCACGAGCAGTACTTC.

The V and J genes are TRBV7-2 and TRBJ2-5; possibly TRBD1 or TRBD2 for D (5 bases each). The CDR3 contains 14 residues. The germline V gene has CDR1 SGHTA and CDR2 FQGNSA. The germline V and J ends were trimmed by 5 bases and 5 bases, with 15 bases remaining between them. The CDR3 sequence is CASSRDRLGETQYF. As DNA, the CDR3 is TGTGCCAGCAGCCGGGACCGATTAGGGGAGACCCAGTACTTC.